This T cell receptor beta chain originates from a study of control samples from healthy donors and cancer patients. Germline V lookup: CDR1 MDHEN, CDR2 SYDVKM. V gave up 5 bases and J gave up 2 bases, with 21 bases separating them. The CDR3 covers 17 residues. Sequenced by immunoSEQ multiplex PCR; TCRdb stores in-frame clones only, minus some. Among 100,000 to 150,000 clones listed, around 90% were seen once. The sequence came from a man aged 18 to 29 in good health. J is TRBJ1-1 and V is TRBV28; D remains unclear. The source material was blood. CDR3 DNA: TGTGCCAGCAGTCCTTTAGACTATGCGGGCCCCAACACTGAAGCTTTCTTT. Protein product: CASSPLDYAGPNTEAFF. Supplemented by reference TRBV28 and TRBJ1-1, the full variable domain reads DVKVTQSSRYLVKRTGEKVFLECVQDMDHENMFWYRQDPGLGLRLIYFSYDVKMKEKGDIPEGYSVSREKKERFSLILESASTNQTSMYLCASSPLDYAGPNTEAFFGQGTRLTVV.